This TCR beta chain emerged from a study of spatial heterogeneity in lung cancer. Overall study results and limits: Ubiquitous and regional nonsynonymous mutation counts were tracked by ubiquitous and regional expanded TCR counts, respectively. Tumoral mutation counts were tracked by counts of expanded intratumoral alpha and beta TCRs.

The time point was: sample taken at primary tumor resection. The authors sequenced whole RNA from tumor, nontumor lung or frozen PBMC without sorting. Unique molecular identifiers, one per molecule, were present on every TCR cDNA molecule. MiXCR, run by TCRdb on the 5' RACE reads, gives a single entry per CDR3 protein. The sample gives about 15,000 distinct CDR3 sequences, about 7% of which show up once; 7% to 10% is in the top ten. This clonotype was seen many times. The antigen remains unidentified. The CDR3 totals 15 residues. Germline V gene sequence: CDR1 SGHVS, CDR2 FQNEAQ. Between the trimmed V and J ends, which lost 5 bases and 3 bases, there was a span of 15 bases.

Specimen: lung tumor tissue, collected at surgery. The chain carries TRBV7-8 and TRBJ2-3; D possibly matches TRBD1 or TRBD2 (5 bases each). This clonotype was sampled from a male donor with early-stage non-small cell lung cancer. CDR3: CASSATRGKTDTQYF. The CDR3 region has the DNA TGTGCCAGCAGCGCTACTAGGGGCAAAACAGATACGCAGTATTTT.